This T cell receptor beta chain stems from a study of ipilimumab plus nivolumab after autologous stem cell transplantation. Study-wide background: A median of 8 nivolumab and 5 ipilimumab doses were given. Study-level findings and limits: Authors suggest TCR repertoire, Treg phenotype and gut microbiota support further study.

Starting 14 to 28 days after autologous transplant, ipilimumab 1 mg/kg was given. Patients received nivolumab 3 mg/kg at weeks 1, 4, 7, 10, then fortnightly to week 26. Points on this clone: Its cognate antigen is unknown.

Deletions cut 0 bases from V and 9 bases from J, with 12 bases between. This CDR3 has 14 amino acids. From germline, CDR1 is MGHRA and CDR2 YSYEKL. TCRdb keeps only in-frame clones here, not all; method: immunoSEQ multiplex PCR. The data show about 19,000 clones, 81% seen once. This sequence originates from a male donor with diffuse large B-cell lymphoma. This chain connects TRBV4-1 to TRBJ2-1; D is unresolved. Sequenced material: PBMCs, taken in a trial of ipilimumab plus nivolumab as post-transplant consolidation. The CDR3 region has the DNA TGCGCCAGCAGCCAAGATGGCGGCTTTGGTGAGCAGTTCTTC. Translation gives CASSQDGGFGEQFF.